The 18 T cell receptor beta chains in this list originate from one sample, sequenced in a study of blood T cell repertoires in COVID-19. TCRdb's copy holds only in-frame clones and misses some; the assay was immunoSEQ multiplex PCR. The repertoire holds about 300,000 clones, with 65% to 90% as singletons. Input material: PBMCs or T cells enriched from blood (not recorded which). These receptors were collected from a young man who had recovered from COVID-19.

The chain recombines TRBV5-1 with TRBJ2-2; a weak D match, TRBD2 (5 bases). The CDR3 spans 15 residues. V was clipped by 3 bases and J by 5 bases, with 14 bases between them. CDR1 is SGHRS, CDR2 YFSETQ, per germline. CDR3 amino acids: CASSWAGDRTGELFF. DNA for the CDR3: TGCGCCAGCAGCTGGGCCGGGGATCGGACCGGGGAGCTGTTTTTT.

V and J are TRBV29-1 and TRBJ1-2; 8 nucleotides match TRBD1. The CDR3 totals 13 residues. Looked up from germline, CDR1 is SQVTM and CDR2 is ANQGSEA. V dropped 6 bases and J dropped 4; count of bases not matched to a gene: 7. The CDR3 DNA follows: TGCAGCGTGGATAGACAGGGGAGCTATGGCTACACCTTC. Encoded protein: CSVDRQGSYGYTF. The complete variable domain, with remaining parts taken from reference TRBV29-1 and TRBJ1-2, reads SAVISQKPSRDICQRGTSLTIQCQVDSQVTMMFWYRQQPGQSLTLIATANQGSEATYESGFVIDKFPISRPNLTFSTLTVSNMSPEDSSIYLCSVDRQGSYGYTFGSGTRLTVV.

V and J are TRBV27 and TRBJ1-6; D possibly corresponds to TRBD1 (6 bases). Germline CDR1 reads MNHEY; CDR2 reads SMNVEV (reference sequence). CDR3 size: 14 residues. Trimming shortened V by 2 bases and J by 10 bases, and 12 bases separated the two germline ends. The DNA of the CDR3 is TGTGCCAGCAGTTTAATCCAGGGGTTCTCACCCCTCCACTTT. It yields the protein CASSLIQGFSPLHF.

This rearrangement joins TRBV4-2 to TRBJ2-5; 7 positions match TRBD1. The CDR3 spans 17 residues. Germline lookup yields CDR1 LGHNA and CDR2 YNFKEQ. J lost 5 bases, V lost 0 bases, and 12 bases had no gene match. The CDR3 protein is CASSQEKTGTLTETQYF. The CDR3 bases are TGTGCCAGCAGCCAAGAAAAGACAGGGACCCTTACGGAGACCCAGTACTTC.

The genes are TRBV12-5 and TRBJ2-4; 9 nucleotides align to TRBD2. Germline V gives CDR1 LGHNT, CDR2 FRNRAP. The CDR3 totals 14 residues. V trimming: 1 base; J trimming: 9 bases; junction bases outside the gene matches: 4. DNA of the CDR3: TGTGCTAGTGGTTTGGATGGAGCGGGAGGCATTCAGTACTTC. Amino acid sequence: CASGLDGAGGIQYF.

The chain recombines TRBV2 with TRBJ1-1; 7 nucleotides align to TRBD1. This CDR3 contains 14 residues. V lost 6 bases to trimming and J lost 0 bases; unmatched junction nucleotides: 4. Germline CDR1 reads SNHLY; CDR2 reads FYNNEI. The CDR3 spells CASRGQTLNTEAFF. The CDR3 DNA reads as TGTGCCAGCAGGGGACAGACACTGAACACTGAAGCTTTCTTT.

The chain employs TRBV5-6 and TRBJ2-3; 7 bases are shared with TRBD2. The CDR3 length is 10 residues. CDR1 and CDR2 from the germline V gene are SGHDT and YYEEEE. Trimming cost V 4 bases and J 10 bases; bases outside gene matches: 0. In DNA, the CDR3 is TGTGCCAGCAGCGGGGGGGCGCAGTATTTT. Its translation: CASSGGAQYF.

This clone was recorded once. The J gene is TRBJ2-1, the V gene TRBV11-2; D is possibly TRBD2 (5 bases). The germline V and J ends were trimmed by 7 bases and 0 bases, with 16 bases remaining between them. The CDR3 runs to 16 residues. The germline gives CDR1 SGHAT, CDR2 FQNNGV. The CDR3 DNA is TGTGCCAGCACCCTATGGTCCGGGGTCTCCTACAATGAGCAGTTCTTC. This sequence encodes CASTLWSGVSYNEQFF.

The gene calls are TRBV4-1 and TRBJ2-1, with D maybe TRBD1 (5 bases). The V gene's germline CDR1 is MGHRA and CDR2 YSYEKL. The CDR3 runs to 17 residues. V dropped 1 base and J dropped 1 base, with 14 bases sitting between them. The chain's CDR3 is CASSQVTDPFSYNEQFF. The CDR3 region has the DNA TGCGCCAGCAGCCAAGTGACAGATCCCTTTTCCTACAATGAGCAGTTCTTC.

This clone showed up many times. The gene calls are TRBV5-1 and TRBJ2-1; 7 bases are shared with TRBD1. The V segment lost 0 bases and the J segment 4 bases; nucleotides outside the gene matches: 4. Germline CDR1 SGHRS, CDR2 YFSETQ. The CDR3 spans 15 residues. The CDR3 loop is CASSLVDRNYNEQFF. The CDR3, as DNA: TGCGCCAGCAGCTTGGTGGACAGGAATTACAATGAGCAGTTCTTC.

In its sample, this clone was seen once. The rearrangement joins TRBV29-1 to TRBJ1-2; maybe TRBD1 (5 bases). The ends were cut back, 7 bases at V and 3 bases at J, with 12 bases in the middle. Germline-derived CDR1 and CDR2 are SQVTM and ANQGSEA. This CDR3 region has 12 residues. CDR3 coding DNA: TGCAGCGCGGAAGACAGCTACTATGGCTACACCTTC. Its translation is CSAEDSYYGYTF.

V gene TRBV6-1 combines with J gene TRBJ1-5; D call uncertain. Trimming left V 3 bases short and J 2 bases short, with 11 bases between. Germline assignment: CDR1 MNHNS and CDR2 SASEGT. This CDR3 is built from 15 residues. CDR3 amino acids: CASSEGSGGNQPQHF. In DNA, the CDR3 is TGTGCCAGCAGTGAGGGCTCTGGTGGCAATCAGCCCCAGCATTTT.

V and J are TRBV15 and TRBJ2-7; a possible D gene is TRBD2 (5 bases). Trimming shortened V by 4 bases and J by 3 bases, and 10 bases separated the two germline ends. This CDR3 contains 13 residues. Germline CDR1 LNHNV, CDR2 YYDKDF (reference sequence). The CDR3 sequence: CATSKLEVYEQYF. The CDR3 DNA is TGTGCCACCAGCAAGTTGGAGGTCTACGAGCAGTACTTC.

V is TRBV12-3 or TRBV12-4 and J is TRBJ2-7; D ambiguous. V was pared by 6 bases and J by 0 bases, with 6 bases between. The CDR3 sequence is 12 residues long. The CDR3 DNA reads TGTGCCAGCAGAGGCGGCTCCTACGAGCAGTACTTC. Its translation is CASRGGSYEQYF.

This chain joins TRBV18 and TRBJ2-7; 11 bases align to TRBD1. The germline CDR1 and CDR2 sequences are KGHSH and LQKENI. V gave up 6 bases and J gave up 2 bases; unmatched junction bases: 6. This CDR3 has 15 residues. The CDR3 nucleotides are TGTGCCAGCTCGCCTTGGGACAGGGGGACCTACGAGCAGTACTTC. It codes for CASSPWDRGTYEQYF.

The V and J genes are TRBV7-8 and TRBJ2-5; TRBD2 aligns across 10 bases. J gave up 2 bases and V 0 bases, and 9 bases lay outside the gene matches. Germline-derived CDR1 and CDR2 are SGHVS and FQNEAQ. The CDR3 loop spans 18 amino acids. The CDR3 reads CASSLALSSAGGQETQYF. CDR3 DNA: TGTGCCAGCAGCTTAGCCCTCTCCTCAGCGGGGGGGCAAGAGACCCAGTACTTC.

Regarding this clone: Additional DNA sequences in this sample encode the identical CDR3. J is TRBJ1-5 and V is TRBV28, with TRBD1 matching 7 bases. There are 14 residues in the CDR3. Germline CDR1 and CDR2: MDHEN and SYDVKM. The V gene end was trimmed by 6 bases and the J gene end by 2 bases; junction bases not matched to a gene: 4. CDR3 in amino acids: CASSSTGGNQPQHF. Written as DNA, the CDR3 is TGTGCCAGCAGCTCTACAGGGGGCAATCAGCCCCAGCATTTT.

V and J are TRBV5-6 and TRBJ2-2; tentative D call: TRBD1 (5 bases). CDR1 SGHDT and CDR2 YYEEEE come from the germline V gene. CDR3 size: 15 residues. V was cut by 4 bases and J by 6 bases, with 16 bases left in between. CDR3 in DNA: TGTGCCAGCAGCCTACGAGGACATGGGCCCGGGGAGCTGTTTTTT. This translates into CASSLRGHGPGELFF.